This T cell receptor beta chain was recovered during a study of blood T cell repertoires in COVID-19. Across the study: COVID-19 samples, acute and convalescent, were from the United States, Italy and Spain. PBMCs, B-cell-depleted T cells, or T cells were the source of the cDNA or gDNA that made up the material.

This clone was observed once. CDR1 is SGHVS and CDR2 is FNYEAQ in the germline V gene. The CDR3 loop spans 15 amino acids. The V gene end was trimmed by 5 bases and the J gene end by 3 bases; junction bases not matched to a gene: 4. Enrolment of Seattle patients took place during active infection, and they were followed longitudinally. Original analysis: The assay estimated nucleated cells by amplifying reference gene primers. Only in-frame clones appear in the TCRdb table, and some are missing; sequencing was by immunoSEQ multiplex PCR. For V, J and clone size, that table is used; D and trimming come from the DNA. The sample comprises under 110,000 clones, around 80% of which are singletons, and 6.2% rests with the top ten.

Material for sequencing was peripheral blood. The TCR sequence derives from an older man with COVID-19, enrolled during active disease. The chain is built from TRBV7-6 and TRBJ2-1; 10 bases line up with TRBD2. The CDR3 nucleotides read TGTGCCAGCAGCCCCCGGACTAGCGGCTACAATGAGCAGTTCTTC. This encodes CASSPRTSGYNEQFF.